Listed here is a single TCR beta chain. Trimming took off 3 bases at V and 1 base at J, with 21 bases between the two ends. Germline V gene lookup returns CDR1 LNHDA and CDR2 SQIVND (reference sequence). This CDR3 region has 18 residues. This entry is derived from a study of blood T cell repertoires in COVID-19. Study in general: The United States, Italy and Spain were the sources of the acute and convalescent COVID-19 samples.

Authors' processing steps: Reference gene primer amplification yielded estimated nucleated cell counts. Clones were sequenced by immunoSEQ multiplex PCR, and TCRdb holds only the in-frame ones, with some missing. V, J and clone size are taken as reported in that table, and D and trimming were inferred from the DNA itself. The sample lists around 76,000 clones, less than 90% occurring once. Seattle's cohort entered during active infection and was followed longitudinally. The clonotype was recovered from a man aged 45-65 years with COVID-19, enrolled during active disease. This chain links TRBV19 with TRBJ1-1; perhaps TRBD1 as D (5 bases). Sequenced input: peripheral blood. The CDR3 bases are TGTGCCAGTAGTATGAAGGCCTACGGGGGGACGGCGAACACTGAAGCTTTCTTT. It codes for CASSMKAYGGTANTEAFF.